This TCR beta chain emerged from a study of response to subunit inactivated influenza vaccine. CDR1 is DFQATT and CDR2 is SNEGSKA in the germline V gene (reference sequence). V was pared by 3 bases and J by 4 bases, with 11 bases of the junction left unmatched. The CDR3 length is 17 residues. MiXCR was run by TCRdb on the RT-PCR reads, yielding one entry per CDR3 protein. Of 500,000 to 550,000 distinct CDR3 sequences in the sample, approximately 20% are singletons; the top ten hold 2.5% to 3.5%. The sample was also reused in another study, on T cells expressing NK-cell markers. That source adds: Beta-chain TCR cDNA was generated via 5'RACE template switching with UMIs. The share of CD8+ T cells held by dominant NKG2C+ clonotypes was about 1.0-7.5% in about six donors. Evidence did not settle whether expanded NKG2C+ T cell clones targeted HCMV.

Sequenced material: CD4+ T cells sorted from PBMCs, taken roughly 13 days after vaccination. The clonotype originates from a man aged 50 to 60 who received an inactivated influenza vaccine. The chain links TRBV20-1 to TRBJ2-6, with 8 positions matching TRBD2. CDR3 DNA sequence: TGCAGTGCTAGCGCGGTAGCGGGATTGTCCGGGGCCAACGTCCTGACTTTC. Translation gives CSASAVAGLSGANVLTF.